The next 21 T cell receptor beta chains were all read from a single sample in a study of T cells after yellow fever vaccination. Using its own MiXCR run on the 5' RACE reads, TCRdb lists one record per CDR3 protein. In the table there are around 63,000 distinct CDR3 sequences, around 7.4% of which are singletons. The sequences come from CD8+ T cells sorted from PBMCs, collected 15 days after the yellow fever booster vaccination. The receptors derive from a young man who received the YFV17D yellow fever vaccine.

A single count supports this clonotype. A much more abundant neighbour one base away suggests this may be a read error. The chain is built from TRBV20-1 and TRBJ2-1; D gene ambiguous. The CDR3 spans 10 residues. Per germline, CDR1 DFQATT and CDR2 SNEGSKA (reference sequence). DNA for the CDR3: TGCAATGCTAGGGCCGGGGAGCAGTTCTTC. It codes for CNARAGEQFF.

As regards this clonotype: Just one base apart from a much larger clone, this may be a read error. J is TRBJ2-7 and V is TRBV7-9; no clear D gene. Germline V gene data show CDR1 as SEHNR and CDR2 as FQNEAQ (reference sequence). The CDR3 runs 13 residues. CDR3 sequence: CASSLSGVYEQHF. For the CDR3, the DNA is TGTGCCAGCAGCTTAAGTGGGGTTTACGAGCAGCACTTC.

This clonotype was counted many times. CDR3 sequence: CASRPGLAGINEQFF. The CDR3 coding sequence is TGTGCCAGCAGGCCCGGACTAGCGGGGATCAATGAGCAGTTCTTC. The rearrangement joins TRBV6-5 to TRBJ2-1; 12 bases fit TRBD2. The CDR3 contains 15 residues. V shed 6 bases and J 6 bases; nucleotides not matched to a gene: 6. Germline V gives CDR1 MNHEY, CDR2 SVGAGI.

The table lists this clonotype with many counts. The rearrangement uses TRBV9 and TRBJ2-5; maybe TRBD1 (6 bases). This CDR3 has 15 amino acids. V lost 4 bases to trimming and J lost 3 bases, with 16 bases between them. CDR1 is SGDLS and CDR2 is YYNGEE in the germline V gene. CDR3: CASSPTPGAEETQYF. The CDR3 DNA is TGTGCCAGCAGCCCGACCCCAGGGGCTGAAGAGACCCAGTACTTC.

Many counts were recorded for this clonotype. This chain joins TRBV4-3 and TRBJ2-2; D not resolved. V lost 0 bases and J lost 0, with 8 bases in between. Germline CDR1 LGHNA, CDR2 YSLEER. This CDR3 comprises 16 residues. This CDR3 is CASSQEGQSNTGELFF. In nucleotides, the CDR3 is TGCGCCAGCAGCCAAGAAGGGCAGTCGAACACCGGGGAGCTGTTTTTT.

This clonotype was counted many times. The J gene is TRBJ1-1, the V gene TRBV12-3 or TRBV12-4; possible D gene TRBD1, 5 bases. V gave up 3 bases and J gave up 7 bases, with 12 bases separating them. There are 13 residues in the CDR3. Written as DNA, the CDR3 is TGTGCCAGCAGTTTCCTAGGGACGGATGAAGCTTTCTTT. Its translation: CASSFLGTDEAFF.

This clonotype has only a few counts. The J gene is TRBJ1-5, the V gene TRBV7-9, with a tentative D call TRBD1 (6 bases). From germline, CDR1 is SEHNR and CDR2 FQNEAQ (reference sequence). This CDR3 has 16 amino acids. Deletions cut 5 bases from V and 5 bases from J, with 19 bases between. The CDR3 sequence is CASSHWTDVGDQPQHF. CDR3 nucleotides: TGTGCCAGCAGCCACTGGACAGACGTAGGAGATCAGCCCCAGCATTTT.

This clonotype came up a few times. The V gene is TRBV7-8, the J gene TRBJ2-2; D may be TRBD2 (5 bases). The CDR3 sequence is 17 residues long. Deletions cut 4 bases from V and 1 base from J, with 16 bases between. Germline loops: CDR1 SGHVS, CDR2 FQNEAQ. The CDR3 DNA is TGTGCCAGCAGCTCACTAGAGGGTAGTTGGAACACCGGGGAGCTGTTTTTT. Protein product: CASSSLEGSWNTGELFF.

This clonotype was seen many times. The gene calls are TRBV20-1 and TRBJ2-3; D is perhaps TRBD2 (6 bases). The CDR3 loop spans 16 amino acids. The germline V and J ends were trimmed by 5 bases and 0 bases, with 18 bases remaining between them. Germline CDR1 reads DFQATT; CDR2 reads SNEGSKA (reference sequence). The CDR3 DNA follows: TGCAGTGCTCCCGATTTGGGCGGGACTAGCACAGATACGCAGTATTTT. Translating gives CSAPDLGGTSTDTQYF.

This clonotype was observed at least ten times. The V and J genes are TRBV3-1 and TRBJ2-2; 7 bases map to TRBD2. The CDR3 has 16 amino acids. Unmatched junction bases numbered 6, after V lost 0 bases and J lost 5 bases. Germline V gene lookup returns CDR1 LGHDT and CDR2 YNNKEL (reference sequence). CDR3 sequence (DNA): TGTGCCAGCAGCCAAGACGGCGGGAGACGGACCGGGGAGCTGTTTTTT. Protein sequence: CASSQDGGRRTGELFF.

Many counts were recorded for this clonotype. This chain uses TRBV10-2 with TRBJ2-7; D is ambiguous. This CDR3 is 12 amino acids long. V lost 7 bases, J lost 0 bases, and 7 bases lay in between. From germline, CDR1 is WSHSY and CDR2 SAAADI. The CDR3 is CASTGNSYEQYF. The DNA of the CDR3 is TGCGCCAGCACCGGCAACTCCTACGAGCAGTACTTC.

This clonotype has ten or more counts. The V gene is TRBV20-1, the J gene TRBJ2-7; possibly TRBD2 for D (6 bases). The CDR3 contains 12 residues. Looked up from germline, CDR1 is DFQATT and CDR2 is SNEGSKA (reference sequence). CDR3 loop: CSLEGRSYEQYF. CDR3 DNA sequence: TGCAGCCTGGAGGGGCGGTCTTACGAGCAGTACTTC.

This clonotype was counted ten times or more. The V call is TRBV7-2, the J call TRBJ2-1; no definite D call. V dropped 11 bases and J dropped 5 bases, with 19 bases sitting between them. In germline, CDR1 is SGHTA, CDR2 FQGNSA. This CDR3 comprises 14 residues. The CDR3 nucleotides read TGTGCCCCCAAGGCGCGGAAGCTCGACAATGAGCAGTTCTTC. It specifies CAPKARKLDNEQFF.

This clonotype was counted many times. V gene TRBV15 combines with J gene TRBJ2-3; no reliable D call. V lost 0 bases, J lost 2 bases, and 9 bases lay in between. Germline V gives CDR1 LNHNV, CDR2 YYDKDF (reference sequence). This CDR3 has 15 residues. CDR3 nucleotides: TGTGCCACCAGCAGAGATGAGGCTACCACAGATACGCAGTATTTT. Amino acid sequence: CATSRDEATTDTQYF.

Many counts were recorded for this clonotype. The V call is TRBV6-2 or TRBV6-3, the J call TRBJ2-1; no definite D call. V lost 5 bases and J lost 9, with 8 bases in between. The CDR3 runs to 11 residues. CDR1 is MNHEY, CDR2 SVGEGT, per germline. The CDR3 reads CASSIGAEQFF. The DNA for the CDR3 is TGTGCCAGCAGTATCGGCGCTGAGCAGTTCTTC.

Points on this clonotype: Being one base from a much bigger clone, this may be a read error. The chain combines TRBV20-1 with TRBJ1-1; maybe TRBD1 (5 bases). Germline values: CDR1 DFQATT, CDR2 SNEGSKA (reference sequence). V gave up 1 base and J gave up 5 bases, with 11 bases separating them. The CDR3 contains 13 residues. The DNA for the CDR3 is TGCAGTGCTAGAGTGGGGACTGTAACTGAAGCTTTCTTT. It is translated as CSARVGTVTEAFF.

This chain uses TRBV6-5 with TRBJ1-2; no reliable D call. CDR3 length: 11 residues. With 10 bases removed from V and 6 bases from J, the gap between germline ends came to 12 bases. Germline-derived CDR1 and CDR2 are MNHEY and SVGAGI. DNA for the CDR3: TGTGCCACCCGTGACGGCGATGGCTACACCTTC. It is translated as CATRDGDGYTF.

This clonotype was found many times. This chain joins TRBV2 and TRBJ2-3, with a possible D match to TRBD1 (6 bases). The CDR3 is 14 amino acids. The germline V and J ends were trimmed by 9 bases and 1 base, with 14 bases remaining between them. Germline V gene sequence: CDR1 SNHLY, CDR2 FYNNEI. The CDR3 nucleotides are TGTGCCAGAAAAGGACAGCCGGGCACAGATACGCAGTATTTT. Translating gives CARKGQPGTDTQYF.

This clonotype was detected a few times. The rearrangement joins TRBV7-2 to TRBJ2-7, with 8 bases lining up with TRBD2. V lost 6 bases to trimming and J lost 2 bases; unmatched junction nucleotides: 9. This CDR3 has 15 residues. Germline V gene data show CDR1 as SGHTA and CDR2 as FQGNSA. The CDR3 loop reads CASSLYTSGTYEQYF. The DNA of the CDR3 is TGTGCCAGCAGTCTCTATACTAGCGGCACCTACGAGCAGTACTTC.

This clonotype showed up many times. J is TRBJ2-3 and V is TRBV7-9; 11 nucleotides agree with TRBD2. Germline V lookup: CDR1 SEHNR, CDR2 FQNEAQ (reference sequence). CDR3 length: 17 amino acids. Germline trimming cut 5 bases from V and 3 bases from J; bases unmatched to any gene: 10. This chain's CDR3 is CASSPGTSGAPTDTQYF. The CDR3 DNA reads as TGTGCCAGCAGCCCCGGGACTAGCGGAGCTCCAACAGATACGCAGTATTTT.

This clonotype was recorded many times. The chain uses TRBV4-3 and TRBJ2-7; 12 bases agree with TRBD2. In germline, CDR1 is LGHNA, CDR2 YSLEER. J was trimmed by 4 bases and V by 1 base; bases with no gene match: 2. This CDR3 is 15 amino acids long. The chain's CDR3 is CASSQGLAGEYEQYF. In nucleotides, the CDR3 is TGCGCCAGCAGCCAAGGACTAGCGGGAGAGTACGAGCAGTACTTC.